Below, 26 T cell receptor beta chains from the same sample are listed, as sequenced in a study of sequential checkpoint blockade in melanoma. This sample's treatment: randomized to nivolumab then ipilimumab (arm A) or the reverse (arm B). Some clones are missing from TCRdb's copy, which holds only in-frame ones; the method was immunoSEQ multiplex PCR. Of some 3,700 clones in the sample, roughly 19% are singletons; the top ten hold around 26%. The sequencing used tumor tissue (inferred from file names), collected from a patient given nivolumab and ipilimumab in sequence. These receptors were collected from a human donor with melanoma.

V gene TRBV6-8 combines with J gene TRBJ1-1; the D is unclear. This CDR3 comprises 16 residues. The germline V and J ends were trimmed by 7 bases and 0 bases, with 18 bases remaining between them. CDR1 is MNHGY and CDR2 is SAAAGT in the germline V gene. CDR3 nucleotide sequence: TGTGCCAGCACCCTTGGTAGCCGGACCCTGAACACTGAAGCTTTCTTT. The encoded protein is CASTLGSRTLNTEAFF.

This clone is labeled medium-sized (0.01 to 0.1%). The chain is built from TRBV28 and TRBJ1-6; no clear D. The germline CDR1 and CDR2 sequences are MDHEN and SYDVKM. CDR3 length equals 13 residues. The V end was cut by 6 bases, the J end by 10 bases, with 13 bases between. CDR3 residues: CASSSPPRSPLHF. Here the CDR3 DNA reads TGTGCCAGCAGCTCCCCCCCACGGTCACCCCTCCACTTT.

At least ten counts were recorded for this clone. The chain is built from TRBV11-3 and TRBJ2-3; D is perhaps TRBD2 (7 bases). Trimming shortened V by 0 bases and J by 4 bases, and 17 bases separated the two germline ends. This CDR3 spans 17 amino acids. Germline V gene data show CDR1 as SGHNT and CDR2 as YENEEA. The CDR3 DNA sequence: TGTGCCAGCAGCTTAGATCCTCCGGGGGGCTATGCAGATACGCAGTATTTT. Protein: CASSLDPPGGYADTQYF.

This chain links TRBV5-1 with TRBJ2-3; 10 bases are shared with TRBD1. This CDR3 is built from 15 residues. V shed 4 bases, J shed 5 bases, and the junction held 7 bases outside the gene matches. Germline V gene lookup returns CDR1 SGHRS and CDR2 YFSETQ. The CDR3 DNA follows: TGCGCCAGCAGCCCCGGGACAGGGGCACGAGATACGCAGTATTTT. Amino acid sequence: CASSPGTGARDTQYF.

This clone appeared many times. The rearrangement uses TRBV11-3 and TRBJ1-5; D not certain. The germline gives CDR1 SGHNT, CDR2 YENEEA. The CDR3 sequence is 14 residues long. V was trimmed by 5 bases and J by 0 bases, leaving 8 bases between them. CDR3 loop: CASSLMDSNQPQHF. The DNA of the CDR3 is TGTGCCAGCAGCCTTATGGATAGCAATCAGCCCCAGCATTTT.

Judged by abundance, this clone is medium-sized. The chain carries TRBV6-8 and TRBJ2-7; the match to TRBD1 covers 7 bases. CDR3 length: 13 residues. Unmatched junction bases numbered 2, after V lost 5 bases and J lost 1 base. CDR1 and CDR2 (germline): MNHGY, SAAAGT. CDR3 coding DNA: TGTGCCAGCAGTACCAGGGGGTCCTACGAGCAGTACTTC. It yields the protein CASSTRGSYEQYF.

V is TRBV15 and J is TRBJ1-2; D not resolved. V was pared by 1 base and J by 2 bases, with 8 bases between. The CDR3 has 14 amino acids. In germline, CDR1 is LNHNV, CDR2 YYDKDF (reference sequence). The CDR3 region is CATSRAFGNYGYTF. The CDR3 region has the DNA TGTGCCACCAGCAGAGCTTTCGGAAACTATGGCTACACCTTC.

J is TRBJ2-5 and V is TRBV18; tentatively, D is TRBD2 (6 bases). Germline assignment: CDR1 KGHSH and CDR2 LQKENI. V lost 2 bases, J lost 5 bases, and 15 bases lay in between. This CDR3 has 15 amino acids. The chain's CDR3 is CASSPAGTLDETQYF. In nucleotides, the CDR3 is TGTGCCAGCTCACCAGCCGGGACTTTGGACGAGACCCAGTACTTC.

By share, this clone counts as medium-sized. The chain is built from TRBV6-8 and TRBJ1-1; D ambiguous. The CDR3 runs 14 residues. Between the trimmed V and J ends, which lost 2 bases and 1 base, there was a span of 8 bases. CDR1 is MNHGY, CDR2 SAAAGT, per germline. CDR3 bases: TGTGCCAGCAGTTACGCCGTACCGAACACTGAAGCTTTCTTT. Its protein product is CASSYAVPNTEAFF.

The CDR3 here is CASSTGQMNTEAFF. DNA for the CDR3: TGTGCCAGTAGTACGGGACAGATGAACACTGAAGCTTTCTTT. V is TRBV19 and J is TRBJ1-1, with 7 bases identical to TRBD1. The CDR3 runs to 14 residues. Trimming removed 4 bases from V and 0 bases from J; junction bases left unmatched: 2. Germline V lookup: CDR1 LNHDA, CDR2 SQIVND (reference sequence).

For the CDR3, the DNA is TGTGCCAGCAGTTACTCGGGGGGCGAGCAGTACGTC. It is translated as CASSYSGGEQYV. The chain joins TRBV6-8 to TRBJ2-7; perhaps TRBD2 as D (6 bases). CDR1 is MNHGY and CDR2 is SAAAGT in the germline V gene. The ends were cut back, 0 bases at V and 6 bases at J, with 6 bases in the middle. The CDR3 is 12 residues long.

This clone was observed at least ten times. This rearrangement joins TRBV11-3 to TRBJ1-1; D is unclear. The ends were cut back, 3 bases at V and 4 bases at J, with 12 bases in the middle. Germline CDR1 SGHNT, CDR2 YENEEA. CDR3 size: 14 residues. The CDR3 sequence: CASSLFGFVTEAFF. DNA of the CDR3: TGTGCCAGCAGCTTGTTTGGGTTCGTCACTGAAGCTTTCTTT. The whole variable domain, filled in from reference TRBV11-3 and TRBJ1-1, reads EAGVVQSPRYKIIEKKQPVAFWCNPISGHNTLYWYLQNLGQGPELLIRYENEEAVDDSQLPKDRFSAERLKGVDSTLKIQPAELGDSAVYLCASSLFGFVTEAFFGQGTRLTVV.

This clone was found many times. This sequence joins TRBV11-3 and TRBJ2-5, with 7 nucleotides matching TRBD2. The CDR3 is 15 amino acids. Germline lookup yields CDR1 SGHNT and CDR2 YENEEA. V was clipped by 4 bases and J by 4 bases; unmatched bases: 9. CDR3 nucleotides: TGTGCCAGCAGCTCAGGCCCAGGGAGGGGAGAGACCCAGTACTTC. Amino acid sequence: CASSSGPGRGETQYF.

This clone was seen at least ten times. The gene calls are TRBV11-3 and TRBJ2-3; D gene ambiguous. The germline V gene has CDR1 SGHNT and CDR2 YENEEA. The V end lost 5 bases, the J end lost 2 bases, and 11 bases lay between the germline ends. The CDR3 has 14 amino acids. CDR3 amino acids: CASSRRIDTDTQYF. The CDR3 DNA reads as TGTGCCAGCAGCAGACGGATTGACACAGATACGCAGTATTTT. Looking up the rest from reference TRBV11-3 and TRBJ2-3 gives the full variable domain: EAGVVQSPRYKIIEKKQPVAFWCNPISGHNTLYWYLQNLGQGPELLIRYENEEAVDDSQLPKDRFSAERLKGVDSTLKIQPAELGDSAVYLCASSRRIDTDTQYFGPGTRLTVL.

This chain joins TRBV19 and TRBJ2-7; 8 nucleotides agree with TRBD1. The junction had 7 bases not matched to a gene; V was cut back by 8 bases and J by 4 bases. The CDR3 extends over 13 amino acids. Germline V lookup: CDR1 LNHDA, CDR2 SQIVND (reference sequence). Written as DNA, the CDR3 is TGTGCCAGTTCGGACAGGGTAGGGTACGAGCAGTACTTC. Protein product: CASSDRVGYEQYF.

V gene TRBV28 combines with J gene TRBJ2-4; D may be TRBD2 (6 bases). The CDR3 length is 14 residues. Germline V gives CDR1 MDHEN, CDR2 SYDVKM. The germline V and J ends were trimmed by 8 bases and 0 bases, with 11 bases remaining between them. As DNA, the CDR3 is TGTGCCAGCCGGTCCGGGGGAGCCAAAAACATTCAGTACTTC. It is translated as CASRSGGAKNIQYF. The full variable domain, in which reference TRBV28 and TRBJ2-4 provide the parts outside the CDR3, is DVKVTQSSRYLVKRTGEKVFLECVQDMDHENMFWYRQDPGLGLRLIYFSYDVKMKEKGDIPEGYSVSREKKERFSLILESASTNQTSMYLCASRSGGAKNIQYFGAGTRLSVL.

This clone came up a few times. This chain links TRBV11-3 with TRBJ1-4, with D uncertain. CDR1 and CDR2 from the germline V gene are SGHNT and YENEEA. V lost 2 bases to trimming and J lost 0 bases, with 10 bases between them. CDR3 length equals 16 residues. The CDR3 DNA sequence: TGTGCCAGCAGCTTAAGGTGGCAGTCAACTAATGAAAAACTGTTTTTT. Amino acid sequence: CASSLRWQSTNEKLFF.

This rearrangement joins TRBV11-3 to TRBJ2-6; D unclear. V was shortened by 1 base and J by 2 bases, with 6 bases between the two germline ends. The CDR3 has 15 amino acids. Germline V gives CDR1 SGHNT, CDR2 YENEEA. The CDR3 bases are TGTGCCAGCAGCTTAGGCCGTACTGGGGCCAACGTCCTGACTTTC. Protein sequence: CASSLGRTGANVLTF.

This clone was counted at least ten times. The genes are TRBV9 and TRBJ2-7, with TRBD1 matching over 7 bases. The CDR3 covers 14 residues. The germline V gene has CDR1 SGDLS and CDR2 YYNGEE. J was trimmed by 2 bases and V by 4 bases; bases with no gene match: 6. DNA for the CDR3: TGTGCCAGCAGCCCCCGAGGGGGCCCCTACGAGCAGTACGTC. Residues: CASSPRGGPYEQYV.

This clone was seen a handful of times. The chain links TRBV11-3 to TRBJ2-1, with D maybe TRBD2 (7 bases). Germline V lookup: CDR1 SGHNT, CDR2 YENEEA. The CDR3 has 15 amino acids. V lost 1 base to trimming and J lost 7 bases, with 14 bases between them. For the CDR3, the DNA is TGTGCCAGCAGCTTAGTTGGGGGGGCGGGTAATGAGCAGTTCTTC. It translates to CASSLVGGAGNEQFF.

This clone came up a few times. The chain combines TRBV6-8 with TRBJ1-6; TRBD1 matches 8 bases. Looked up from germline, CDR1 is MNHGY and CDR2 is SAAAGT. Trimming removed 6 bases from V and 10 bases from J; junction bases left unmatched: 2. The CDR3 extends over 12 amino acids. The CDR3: CASRTGDSPLHF. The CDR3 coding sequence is TGTGCCAGCAGGACAGGGGACTCACCCCTCCACTTT.

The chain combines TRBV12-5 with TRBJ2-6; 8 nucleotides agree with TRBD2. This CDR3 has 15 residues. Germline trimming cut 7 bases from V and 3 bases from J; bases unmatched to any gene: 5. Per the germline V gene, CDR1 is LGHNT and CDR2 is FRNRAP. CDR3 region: CASDVAGHGANVLTF. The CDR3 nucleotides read TGTGCTAGTGACGTAGCGGGGCATGGGGCCAACGTCCTGACTTTC. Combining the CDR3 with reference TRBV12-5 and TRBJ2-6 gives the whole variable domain DARVTQTPRHKVTEMGQEVTMRCQPILGHNTVFWYRQTMMQGLELLAYFRNRAPLDDSGMPKDRFSAEMPDATLATLKIQPSEPRDSAVYFCASDVAGHGANVLTFGAGSRLTVL.

The DNA of the CDR3 is TGCAGCGTTGATGGGGTTTTTAGCACAGATACGCAGTATTTT. Translating gives CSVDGVFSTDTQYF. The gene calls are TRBV29-1 and TRBJ2-3; no clear D. Germline lookup yields CDR1 SQVTM and CDR2 ANQGSEA. The CDR3 is made up of 14 amino acids. The ends were cut back, 3 bases at V and 0 bases at J, with 10 bases in the middle.

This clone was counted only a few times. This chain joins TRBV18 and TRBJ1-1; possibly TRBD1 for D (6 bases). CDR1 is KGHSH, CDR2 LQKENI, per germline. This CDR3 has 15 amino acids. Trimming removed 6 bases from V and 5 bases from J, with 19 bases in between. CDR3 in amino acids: CASSIGRQVRTEAFF. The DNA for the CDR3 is TGTGCCAGCTCTATAGGGCGACAGGTTAGAACTGAAGCTTTCTTT. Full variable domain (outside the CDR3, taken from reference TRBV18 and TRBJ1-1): NAGVMQNPRHLVRRRGQEARLRCSPMKGHSHVYWYRQLPEEGLKFMVYLQKENIIDESGMPKERFSAEFPKEGPSILRIQQVVRGDSAAYFCASSIGRQVRTEAFFGQGTRLTVV.

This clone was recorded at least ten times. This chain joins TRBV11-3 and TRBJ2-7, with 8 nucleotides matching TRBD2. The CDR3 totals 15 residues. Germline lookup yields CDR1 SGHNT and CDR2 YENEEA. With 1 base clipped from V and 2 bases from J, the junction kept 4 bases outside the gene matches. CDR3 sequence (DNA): TGTGCCAGCAGCTTAGTGTTGGGACTAGCCTACGAGCAGTACTTC. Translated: CASSLVLGLAYEQYF.

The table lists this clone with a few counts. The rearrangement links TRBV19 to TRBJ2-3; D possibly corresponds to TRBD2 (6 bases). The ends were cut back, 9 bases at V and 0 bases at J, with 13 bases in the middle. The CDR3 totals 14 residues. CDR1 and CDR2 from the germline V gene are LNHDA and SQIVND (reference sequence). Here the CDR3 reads CASKRVASTDTQYF. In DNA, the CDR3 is TGTGCCAGCAAGCGGGTGGCTAGCACAGATACGCAGTATTTT.